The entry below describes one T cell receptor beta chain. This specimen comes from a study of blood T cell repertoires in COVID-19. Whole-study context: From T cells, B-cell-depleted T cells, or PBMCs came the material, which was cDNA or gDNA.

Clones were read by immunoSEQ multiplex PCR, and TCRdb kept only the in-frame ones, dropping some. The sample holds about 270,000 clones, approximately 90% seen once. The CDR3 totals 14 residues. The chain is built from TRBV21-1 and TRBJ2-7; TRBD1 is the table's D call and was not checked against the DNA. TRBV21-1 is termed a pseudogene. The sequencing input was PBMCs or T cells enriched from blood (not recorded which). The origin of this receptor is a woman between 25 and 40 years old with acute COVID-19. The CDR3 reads CASSKRQGFYEQYF. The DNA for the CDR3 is TGTGCCAGCAGCAAGAGACAGGGGTTCTACGAGCAGTACTTC.